Below, 10 T cell receptor beta chains from the same sample are listed, as sequenced in a study of T cell changes during pregnancy in multiple sclerosis. This table comes from immunoSEQ multiplex PCR, and its TCRdb copy is limited to in-frame clones, with some not included. Of roughly 40,000 clones in the sample, just under 95% were seen once. The sample was CD4+ T cells from peripheral blood mononuclear cells, taken in the first trimester of pregnancy. These receptor sequences come from a female donor with multiple sclerosis, enrolled in a pregnancy study.

The sample holds one count of this clone. The V gene is TRBV7-9, the J gene TRBJ1-4, with 7 nucleotides matching TRBD1. J gave up 4 bases and V 1 base, and 3 bases lay outside the gene matches. In germline, CDR1 is SEHNR, CDR2 FQNEAQ (reference sequence). The CDR3 runs 15 residues. In DNA, the CDR3 is TGTGCCAGCAGCTTAGAGGGGACAGATAATGAAAAACTGTTTTTT. Protein: CASSLEGTDNEKLFF.

Points on this clone: Other DNA sequences in this specimen translate into the identical CDR3. The rearrangement links TRBV5-1 to TRBJ2-6; a possible D gene is TRBD2 (6 bases). The V end was cut by 2 bases, the J end by 2 bases, with 8 bases between. The CDR3 totals 15 residues. Looked up from germline, CDR1 is SGHRS and CDR2 is YFSETQ. CDR3 region: CASSFGGTGANVLTF. In DNA form, the CDR3 reads TGCGCCAGCAGCTTCGGAGGGACTGGGGCCAACGTCCTGACTTTC.

CDR3 bases: TGTGCCAGCAGTTTACTAGCGGGAGGTAACACCGGGGAGCTGTTTTTT. The encoded protein is CASSLLAGGNTGELFF. The rearrangement links TRBV27 to TRBJ2-2; 11 bases align to TRBD2. The CDR3 has 16 amino acids. J was trimmed by 2 bases and V by 2 bases; bases with no gene match: 1. Per germline, CDR1 MNHEY and CDR2 SMNVEV (reference sequence).

This sequence joins TRBV30 and TRBJ2-1; 8 positions match TRBD2. The CDR3 runs to 14 residues. Looked up from germline, CDR1 is GTSNPN and CDR2 is SVGIG (reference sequence). The trim removed 1 base at V and 4 bases at J, leaving 3 bases unmatched. This CDR3 is CAWSGGRTYNEQFF. The CDR3 nucleotides are TGTGCCTGGAGTGGCGGGAGGACATACAATGAGCAGTTCTTC.

Remarks on this clone: At one boundary the junction diverges from the germline segment, which might be a read error. This chain uses TRBV7-7 with TRBJ2-1; 7 nucleotides match TRBD2. This CDR3 contains 17 residues. CDR1 is SSHAT, CDR2 FNYEAQ, per germline (reference sequence). In nucleotides, the CDR3 is TGTGCTAGCAGCTCTTTGGGGCGGACTAGTGCCTACAATGAGCAGTTCTTC. Translation: CASSSLGRTSAYNEQFF.

The chain couples TRBV19 to TRBJ2-1; tentatively, D is TRBD1 (6 bases). Trimming removed 3 bases from V and 4 bases from J, with 13 bases in between. The germline CDR1 and CDR2 sequences are LNHDA and SQIVND (reference sequence). The CDR3 is made up of 15 amino acids. The CDR3 is CASSIQGPPYNEQFF. The CDR3 region has the DNA TGTGCCAGTAGTATTCAGGGGCCCCCTTACAATGAGCAGTTCTTC.

The V call is TRBV11-2, the J call TRBJ2-3, with D unclear. The CDR3 is 15 residues long. V was shortened by 0 bases and J by 8 bases, with 15 bases between the two germline ends. Germline lookup yields CDR1 SGHAT and CDR2 FQNNGV. The CDR3 loop reads CASSLDRMVVSTQYF. The DNA for the CDR3 is TGTGCCAGCAGCTTAGATCGAATGGTAGTAAGTACGCAGTATTTT.

Concerning this clone itself: In the same sample, other DNA sequences code for this CDR3. V gene TRBV5-1 combines with J gene TRBJ2-1; D gene unclear. This CDR3 is 14 amino acids long. Germline values: CDR1 SGHRS, CDR2 YFSETQ. Trimming pared 0 bases from V and 6 bases from J, leaving 10 bases between. In nucleotides, the CDR3 is TGCGCCAGCAGCTTGGGAGGAGCTAGCAATGAGCAGTTCTTC. This gives the protein CASSLGGASNEQFF.

This clone was recorded a few times. This chain joins TRBV6-5 and TRBJ1-2, with no clear D. CDR3 length: 15 amino acids. The germline CDR1 and CDR2 sequences are MNHEY and SVGAGI. Trimming pared 4 bases from V and 1 base from J, leaving 13 bases between. CDR3 bases: TGTGCCAGCAGTTCCCTACAGCTAAATAACTATGGCTACACCTTC. This encodes CASSSLQLNNYGYTF.

This chain uses TRBV7-2 with TRBJ2-6; TRBD1 matches 7 bases. Per germline, CDR1 SGHTA and CDR2 FQGNSA. V shed 6 bases and J 4 bases; nucleotides not matched to a gene: 12. The CDR3 contains 17 residues. The CDR3 DNA reads TGTGCCAGCAGGAGGGGCGACAGGGTGTTAGGGGCCAACGTCCTGACTTTC. It is translated as CASRRGDRVLGANVLTF. The full variable domain, with the rest looked up from reference TRBV7-2 and TRBJ2-6, is GAGVSQSPSNKVTEKGKDVELRCDPISGHTALYWYRQSLGQGLEFLIYFQGNSAPDKSGLPSDRFSAERTGGSVSTLTIQRTQQEDSAVYLCASRRGDRVLGANVLTFGAGSRLTVL.